Listed here are 14 T cell receptor beta chains from one sample, sequenced in a study of blood T cell repertoires in COVID-19. Clones were read by immunoSEQ multiplex PCR, and TCRdb kept only the in-frame ones, dropping some. The sample shows 20,000 to 25,000 clones, over 75% of them seen only once. The sequenced material came from peripheral blood. Receptor source: a human donor in a cohort sampled during active COVID-19. The donor label of this sample is uncertain.

The chain combines TRBV19 with TRBJ1-5; 7 bases map to TRBD1. The V segment lost 0 bases and the J segment 4 bases; nucleotides outside the gene matches: 3. CDR3 length: 15 amino acids. Per the germline V gene, CDR1 is LNHDA and CDR2 is SQIVND (reference sequence). The DNA for the CDR3 is TGTGCCAGTAGTATAGAGCAGGGGGGTAATCAGCCCCAGCATTTT. It yields the protein CASSIEQGGNQPQHF.

The chain uses TRBV28 and TRBJ2-3; D may be TRBD1 (5 bases). CDR3 length: 13 residues. V dropped 5 bases and J dropped 6 bases, with 12 bases sitting between them. Germline V lookup: CDR1 MDHEN, CDR2 SYDVKM. CDR3 in amino acids: CASSPQPGDTQYF. The CDR3 nucleotides are TGTGCCAGCAGTCCCCAGCCAGGGGATACGCAGTATTTT.

The V call is TRBV5-4, the J call TRBJ2-3; 8 bases are a match to TRBD2. The CDR3 is 16 amino acids. V lost 4 bases and J lost 3; bases outside the gene matches: 10. CDR1 and CDR2 (germline): SGHNT, YYREEE (reference sequence). The CDR3 nucleotides read TGTGCCAGCAGCCCCCAACTAGCGGCGGGGACAGATACGCAGTATTTT. This encodes CASSPQLAAGTDTQYF.

V and J are TRBV5-1 and TRBJ2-1, with TRBD2 as a possible D gene (5 bases). This CDR3 spans 14 amino acids. V lost 2 bases to trimming and J lost 2 bases, with 8 bases between them. CDR1 is SGHRS, CDR2 YFSETQ, per germline. CDR3: CASSFSRAYNEQFF. The CDR3 DNA reads as TGCGCCAGCAGCTTCTCGCGGGCCTACAATGAGCAGTTCTTC.

This clone was counted only a few times. The chain couples TRBV5-1 to TRBJ2-7; TRBD1 is a possible D gene (6 bases). The V end lost 4 bases, the J end lost 5 bases, and 22 bases lay between the germline ends. The CDR3 covers 16 residues. CDR1 and CDR2 from the germline V gene are SGHRS and YFSETQ. The CDR3 region has the DNA TGCGCCAGCAGCAGACAGGCCGGGACGGACCCCCACGAGCAGTACTTC. Translated: CASSRQAGTDPHEQYF.

The CDR3 loop reads CASSYLAGTNEQFF. Written as DNA, the CDR3 is TGTGCCAGCAGCTATTTAGCGGGAACAAATGAGCAGTTCTTC. The genes are TRBV7-8 and TRBJ2-1, with 8 nucleotides matching TRBD2. V shed 4 bases, J shed 7 bases, and the junction held 6 bases outside the gene matches. CDR3 length: 14 amino acids. The V gene's germline CDR1 is SGHVS and CDR2 FQNEAQ.

The rearrangement links TRBV5-1 to TRBJ1-1; 7 bases line up with TRBD1. CDR3 length: 13 amino acids. The V gene end was trimmed by 1 base and the J gene end by 7 bases; junction bases not matched to a gene: 4. Germline lookup yields CDR1 SGHRS and CDR2 YFSETQ. The CDR3 DNA sequence: TGCGCCAGCAGCTTGTATCGGGACAGTGAAGCTTTCTTT. The encoded protein is CASSLYRDSEAFF.

The gene calls are TRBV5-1 and TRBJ2-7, with D possibly being TRBD2 (6 bases). Trimming pared 7 bases from V and 3 bases from J, leaving 20 bases between. The CDR3 is made up of 15 amino acids. Per the germline V gene, CDR1 is SGHRS and CDR2 is YFSETQ. The CDR3: CASGAGGALGYEQYF. The CDR3 bases are TGCGCCAGCGGGGCCGGCGGGGCTCTAGGCTACGAGCAGTACTTC.

The chain has TRBV3-1 (or the pseudogene TRBV3-2) and TRBJ2-5; 8 bases are shared with TRBD2. Germline CDR1 is LGHDT and CDR2 is YNNKEL (reference sequence). V lost 2 bases and J lost 6; bases outside the gene matches: 5. The CDR3 has 14 residues. In nucleotides, the CDR3 is TGTGCCAGCAGCCAACCTGGACTAGCAAAGACCCAGTACTTC. This codes for CASSQPGLAKTQYF.

The count of this clone is one. The chain recombines TRBV18 with TRBJ2-7, with 7 bases identical to TRBD2. V was pared by 5 bases and J by 1 base, with 8 bases of the junction left unmatched. Germline V gene lookup returns CDR1 KGHSH and CDR2 LQKENI. This CDR3 is built from 15 residues. DNA for the CDR3: TGTGCCAGCTCATTGTCAGCGGGATTATCCTACGAGCAGTACTTC. Protein product: CASSLSAGLSYEQYF. The entire variable domain, with the rest obtained from reference TRBV18 and TRBJ2-7, is as follows: NAGVMQNPRHLVRRRGQEARLRCSPMKGHSHVYWYRQLPEEGLKFMVYLQKENIIDESGMPKERFSAEFPKEGPSILRIQQVVRGDSAAYFCASSLSAGLSYEQYFGPGTRLTVT.

The chain recombines TRBV29-1 with TRBJ2-3; no reliable D call. Trimming shortened V by 3 bases and J by 2 bases, and 9 bases separated the two germline ends. The CDR3 is 13 residues long. Germline V gene sequence: CDR1 SQVTM, CDR2 ANQGSEA. CDR3 DNA sequence: TGCAGCGTTGATTTTGGGCCCACAGATACGCAGTATTTT. Its protein is CSVDFGPTDTQYF.

The chain combines TRBV19 with TRBJ1-5; 7 positions match TRBD1. The CDR3 consists of 15 residues. Germline CDR1 reads LNHDA; CDR2 reads SQIVND (reference sequence). Germline trimming cut 0 bases from V and 7 bases from J; bases unmatched to any gene: 6. The CDR3, as DNA: TGTGCCAGTAGTATAGATACGACAGGGAGGCAGCCCCAGCATTTT. Its translation is CASSIDTTGRQPQHF.

The CDR3 nucleotides are TGCGCCAGCAGCTTGGTGACAGGGGTGGGCGAAAAACTGTTTTTT. Translated, it gives CASSLVTGVGEKLFF. The V and J genes are TRBV5-1 and TRBJ1-4; 8 bases map to TRBD1. Germline CDR1 is SGHRS and CDR2 is YFSETQ. This CDR3 contains 15 residues. The J segment lost 8 bases and the V segment lost 0 bases, leaving 6 bases of the junction unmatched.

The gene calls are TRBV7-9 and TRBJ1-2, with 8 positions matching TRBD1. The J segment lost 8 bases and the V segment lost 2 bases, leaving 7 bases of the junction unmatched. Germline assignment: CDR1 SEHNR and CDR2 FQNEAQ (reference sequence). This CDR3 region has 14 residues. The CDR3 DNA sequence: TGTGCCAGCAGCTTACCCGGGGCAGGGGGCGGCTACACCTTC. Amino acids: CASSLPGAGGGYTF.